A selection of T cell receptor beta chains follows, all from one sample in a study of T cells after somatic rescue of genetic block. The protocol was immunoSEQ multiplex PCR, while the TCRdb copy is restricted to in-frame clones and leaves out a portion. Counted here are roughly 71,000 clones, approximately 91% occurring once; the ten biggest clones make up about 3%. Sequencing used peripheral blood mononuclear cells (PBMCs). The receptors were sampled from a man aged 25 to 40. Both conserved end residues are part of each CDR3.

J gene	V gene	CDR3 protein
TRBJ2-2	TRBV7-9	CASSLQGKVSGELFF
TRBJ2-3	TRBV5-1	CASSLEAGGTDTQYF
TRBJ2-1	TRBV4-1	CASSQVSGVGPYNEQFF
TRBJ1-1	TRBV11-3	CASSQGWGSTEAFF
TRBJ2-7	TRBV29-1	CSVRGSYEQYF
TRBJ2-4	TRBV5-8	CASSKDRGGLRFKNIQYF
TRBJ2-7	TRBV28	CASSLNTPNEQYF
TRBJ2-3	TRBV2	CASSVHSLPTDTQYF
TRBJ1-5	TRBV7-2	CASSASNQPQHF
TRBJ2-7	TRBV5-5	CASSLAYEQYF
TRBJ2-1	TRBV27	CASSLADEQFF
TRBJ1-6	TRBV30	CAWSSRVSPLHF
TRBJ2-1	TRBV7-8	CASSPSTEQFF
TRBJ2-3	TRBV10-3	CAISTPTSGYPDTQYF
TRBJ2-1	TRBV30	CAWSSGLAGRDEQFF
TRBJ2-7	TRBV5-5	CASSFGTGGFSYEQYF
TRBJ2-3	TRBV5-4	CASSFAGSTDTQYF
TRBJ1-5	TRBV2	CASSPGTGGSQPQHF
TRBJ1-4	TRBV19	CASSIAHNEKLFF
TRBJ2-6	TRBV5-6	CASSFSSPIRGANVLTF
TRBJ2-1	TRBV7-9	CASSRAGTGSYNEQFF
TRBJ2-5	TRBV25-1	CASSDGGLDQETQYF
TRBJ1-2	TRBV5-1	CASSLGPSGYGYTF
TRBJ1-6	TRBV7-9	CASSRDRANSPLHF
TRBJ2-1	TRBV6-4	CASRRGGTGYNEQFF
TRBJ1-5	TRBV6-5	CASSYEGPGLNQPQHF
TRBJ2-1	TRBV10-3	CAISDGRTRNEQFF
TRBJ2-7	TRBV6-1	CASRNFYEQYF
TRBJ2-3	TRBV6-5	CASSGLAATDTQYF
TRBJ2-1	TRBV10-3	CAISESKGQLHNEQFF